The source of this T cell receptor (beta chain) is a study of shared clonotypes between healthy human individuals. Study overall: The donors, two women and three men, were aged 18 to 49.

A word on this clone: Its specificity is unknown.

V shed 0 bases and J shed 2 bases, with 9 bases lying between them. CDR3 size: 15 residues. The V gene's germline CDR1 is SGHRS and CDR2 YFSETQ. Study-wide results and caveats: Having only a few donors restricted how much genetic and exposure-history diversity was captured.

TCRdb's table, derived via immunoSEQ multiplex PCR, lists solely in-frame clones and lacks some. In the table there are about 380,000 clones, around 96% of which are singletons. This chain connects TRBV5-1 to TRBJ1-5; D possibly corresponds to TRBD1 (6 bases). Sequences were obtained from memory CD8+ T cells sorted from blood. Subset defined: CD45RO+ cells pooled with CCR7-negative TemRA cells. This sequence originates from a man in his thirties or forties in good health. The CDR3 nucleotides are TGCGCCAGCAGCTTGGGATCAGGGGGCAATCAGCCCCAGCATTTT. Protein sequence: CASSLGSGGNQPQHF.